This is a list of T cell receptor beta chains from one sample in a study of identical twins. TCRdb redid the calling of the 5' RACE reads with MiXCR, one entry per CDR3 protein. Of some 600,000 distinct CDR3 sequences in the sample, under 8.5% were seen once. These data are also associated with another study on yellow fever vaccine responses in identical twins.

Input material: PBMCs. The source of these receptors is a woman in her late teens or twenties in good health. CDR3s include the opening cysteine and the closing phenylalanine or tryptophan. A D gene is named only where the DNA matches it firmly. A row's size may be missing; if present it is once, few, many or a size class.

D gene: TRBD2
clone size: -
V gene: TRBV7-2
J gene: TRBJ2-2
CDR3 protein: CASSLGAGGGTGELFF
CDR3 DNA: TGTGCCAGCAGCTTGGGGGCGGGAGGAGGGACCGGGGAGCTGTTTTTT

D gene: TRBD1
clone size: few
V gene: TRBV24-1
J gene: TRBJ1-3
CDR3 protein: CATSDRPGQGSGNTIYF
CDR3 DNA: TGTGCCACCAGTGACCGTCCGGGACAGGGGAGCGGAAACACCATATATTTT

D gene: -
clone size: few
V gene: TRBV7-3
J gene: TRBJ2-2
CDR3 protein: CASSLWSNTGELFF
CDR3 DNA: TGTGCCAGCAGCTTATGGTCCAACACCGGGGAGCTGTTTTTT

D gene: TRBD2
clone size: many
V gene: TRBV3-1
J gene: TRBJ2-2
CDR3 protein: CASSRSGGNTGELFF
CDR3 DNA: TGTGCCAGCAGCCGGAGCGGGGGGAACACCGGGGAGCTGTTTTTT

D gene: TRBD2
clone size: many
V gene: TRBV2
J gene: TRBJ2-2
CDR3 protein: CASTGTSGRANTGELFF
CDR3 DNA: TGTGCCAGCACCGGGACTAGCGGGAGGGCGAACACCGGGGAGCTGTTTTTT

D gene: TRBD2
clone size: -
V gene: TRBV20-1
J gene: TRBJ2-7
CDR3 protein: CSAGIAGGAYEQYF
CDR3 DNA: TGCAGTGCTGGGATAGCGGGAGGTGCCTACGAGCAGTACTTC

D gene: TRBD1
clone size: -
V gene: TRBV28
J gene: TRBJ1-5
CDR3 protein: CASSPQGIGQPQHF
CDR3 DNA: TGTGCCAGCAGTCCACAGGGGATAGGGCAGCCCCAGCATTTT

D gene: TRBD2
clone size: -
V gene: TRBV29-1
J gene: TRBJ2-5
CDR3 protein: CSVEYLTGGRRETQYF
CDR3 DNA: TGCAGCGTTGAATACCTTACTGGCGGGAGGAGGGAGACCCAGTACTTC

D gene: -
clone size: many
V gene: TRBV7-2
J gene: TRBJ2-3
CDR3 protein: CASSPGGPSTDTQYF
CDR3 DNA: TGCGCCAGCAGCCCCGGGGGACCAAGCACAGATACGCAGTATTTT

D gene: -
clone size: many
V gene: TRBV12-3/TRBV12-4
J gene: TRBJ2-3
CDR3 protein: CASVDGPFTDTQYF
CDR3 DNA: TGTGCCAGCGTAGACGGACCCTTCACAGATACGCAGTATTTT

D gene: -
clone size: -
V gene: TRBV2
J gene: TRBJ2-7
CDR3 protein: CASSFHGSYEQYF
CDR3 DNA: TGTGCCAGCAGCTTCCATGGGAGTTACGAGCAGTACTTC

D gene: TRBD2
clone size: -
V gene: TRBV5-1
J gene: TRBJ2-1
CDR3 protein: CASSLGGLAGGLGEQFF
CDR3 DNA: TGCGCCAGCAGCTTGGGGGGACTAGCGGGAGGGCTTGGTGAGCAGTTCTTC

D gene: TRBD1
clone size: few
V gene: TRBV11-2
J gene: TRBJ2-7
CDR3 protein: CASTQGRGTGSYEQYF
CDR3 DNA: TGTGCCAGCACCCAAGGGAGAGGGACAGGGTCCTACGAGCAGTACTTC

D gene: -
clone size: -
V gene: TRBV7-6
J gene: TRBJ2-2
CDR3 protein: CASSHRAGELFF
CDR3 DNA: TGTGCCAGCAGCCACAGGGCCGGGGAGCTGTTTTTT

D gene: -
clone size: -
V gene: TRBV15
J gene: TRBJ2-3
CDR3 protein: CATSRDVIGDTQYF
CDR3 DNA: TGTGCCACCAGCAGAGATGTGATTGGAGATACGCAGTATTTT

D gene: TRBD1
clone size: -
V gene: TRBV27
J gene: TRBJ2-7
CDR3 protein: CASSFGGGTGRREQYF
CDR3 DNA: TGTGCCAGCAGTTTCGGGGGAGGGACAGGGCGACGAGAGCAGTACTTC

D gene: TRBD1
clone size: -
V gene: TRBV5-5
J gene: TRBJ1-1
CDR3 protein: CASSHGDSPNTEAFF
CDR3 DNA: TGTGCCAGCAGCCACGGGGACAGCCCCAATACTGAAGCTTTCTTT

D gene: TRBD2
clone size: many
V gene: TRBV3-1
J gene: TRBJ2-1
CDR3 protein: CASSQVRGGHNEQFF
CDR3 DNA: TGTGCCAGCAGCCAAGTACGGGGGGGCCACAATGAGCAGTTCTTC

D gene: TRBD2
clone size: many
V gene: TRBV7-8
J gene: TRBJ2-7
CDR3 protein: CASSIGTSSYEQYF
CDR3 DNA: TGTGCCAGCAGTATAGGGACTAGCTCCTACGAGCAGTACTTC

D gene: TRBD2
clone size: few
V gene: TRBV6-1
J gene: TRBJ2-3
CDR3 protein: CASTRGTSGAIGNTQYF
CDR3 DNA: TGTGCCAGCACCAGAGGGACTAGCGGGGCGATCGGGAATACGCAGTATTTT

D gene: -
clone size: few
V gene: TRBV4-1
J gene: TRBJ1-2
CDR3 protein: CASSQGPVTGGYTF
CDR3 DNA: TGCGCCAGCAGCCAAGGTCCCGTTACGGGAGGCTACACCTTC

D gene: -
clone size: few
V gene: TRBV28
J gene: TRBJ2-7
CDR3 protein: CASSGPSLMGIFGSYEQYF
CDR3 DNA: TGTGCCAGCAGCGGACCGAGCCTAATGGGGATCTTCGGGAGTTACGAGCAGTACTTC

D gene: -
clone size: many
V gene: TRBV29-1
J gene: TRBJ1-1
CDR3 protein: CSVEGRGVQTEAFF
CDR3 DNA: TGCAGCGTTGAAGGCCGGGGGGTGCAGACTGAAGCTTTCTTT

D gene: -
clone size: few
V gene: TRBV11-2
J gene: TRBJ1-5
CDR3 protein: CASSLDINQPQHF
CDR3 DNA: TGTGCCAGCAGCTTAGATATAAATCAGCCCCAGCATTTT

D gene: -
clone size: few
V gene: TRBV2
J gene: TRBJ1-1
CDR3 protein: CASISQGGNTEAFF
CDR3 DNA: TGTGCCAGCATCAGCCAGGGCGGGAACACTGAAGCTTTCTTT

D gene: -
clone size: few
V gene: TRBV11-2
J gene: TRBJ2-2
CDR3 protein: CASSLGWGTNTGELFF
CDR3 DNA: TGTGCCAGCAGCTTAGGATGGGGGACGAACACCGGGGAGCTGTTTTTT

D gene: TRBD2
clone size: -
V gene: TRBV6-1
J gene: TRBJ2-7
CDR3 protein: CASRPTSGAYTYEQYF
CDR3 DNA: TGTGCCAGCAGACCTACTAGCGGAGCCTACACCTACGAGCAGTACTTC

D gene: -
clone size: -
V gene: TRBV12-3/TRBV12-4
J gene: TRBJ1-2
CDR3 protein: CASSSPPGDYGYTF
CDR3 DNA: TGTGCCAGCAGTTCCCCTCCGGGTGACTATGGCTACACCTTC

D gene: TRBD2
clone size: -
V gene: TRBV28
J gene: TRBJ2-5
CDR3 protein: CASKVWAGGEETQYF
CDR3 DNA: TGTGCCAGCAAGGTCTGGGCGGGGGGCGAGGAGACCCAGTACTTC

D gene: -
clone size: many
V gene: TRBV29-1
J gene: TRBJ2-5
CDR3 protein: CSGRLGETQYF
CDR3 DNA: TGCAGCGGTAGACTGGGAGAGACCCAGTACTTC

D gene: -
clone size: few
V gene: TRBV24-1
J gene: TRBJ1-1
CDR3 protein: CATSDPRGSNTEAFF
CDR3 DNA: TGTGCCACCAGTGATCCCCGAGGCTCGAACACTGAAGCTTTCTTT

D gene: TRBD1
clone size: many
V gene: TRBV5-1
J gene: TRBJ1-5
CDR3 protein: CASSFAGQGDQPQHF
CDR3 DNA: TGCGCCAGCAGCTTTGCGGGACAGGGAGATCAGCCCCAGCATTTT

D gene: TRBD2
clone size: few
V gene: TRBV3-1
J gene: TRBJ2-1
CDR3 protein: CASSQGISGGIGEQFF
CDR3 DNA: TGTGCCAGCAGCCAAGGAATAAGCGGGGGGATCGGTGAGCAGTTCTTC

D gene: TRBD1
clone size: -
V gene: TRBV6-1
J gene: TRBJ2-3
CDR3 protein: CASTRDRVTDTQYF
CDR3 DNA: TGTGCCAGCACCAGGGACAGGGTTACAGATACGCAGTATTTT

D gene: -
clone size: -
V gene: TRBV20-1
J gene: TRBJ2-3
CDR3 protein: CSARDVEGQYF
CDR3 DNA: TGCAGTGCTAGAGATGTGGAGGGGCAGTATTTT

D gene: -
clone size: few
V gene: TRBV12-3/TRBV12-4
J gene: TRBJ2-7
CDR3 protein: CASSPILTRGPANEQYF
CDR3 DNA: TGTGCCAGCAGTCCCATATTGACGAGGGGACCCGCCAACGAGCAGTACTTC

D gene: -
clone size: -
V gene: TRBV7-8
J gene: TRBJ1-2
CDR3 protein: CASSLAERGGVFYGYTF
CDR3 DNA: TGTGCCAGCAGCTTAGCGGAAAGGGGGGGAGTTTTCTATGGCTACACCTTC

D gene: -
clone size: few
V gene: TRBV4-2
J gene: TRBJ2-5
CDR3 protein: CASSQVLGQNQETQYF
CDR3 DNA: TGTGCCAGCAGCCAAGTTTTGGGCCAGAATCAAGAGACCCAGTACTTC

D gene: TRBD2
clone size: few
V gene: TRBV15
J gene: TRBJ2-3
CDR3 protein: CATSRLAGGTDTQYF
CDR3 DNA: TGTGCCACCAGCAGACTAGCGGGGGGGACAGATACGCAGTATTTT

D gene: TRBD1
clone size: -
V gene: TRBV6-1
J gene: TRBJ2-2
CDR3 protein: CASRTGGSNTGELFF
CDR3 DNA: TGTGCCAGCAGAACAGGGGGTTCGAACACCGGGGAGCTGTTTTTT

D gene: TRBD2
clone size: -
V gene: TRBV12-3/TRBV12-4
J gene: TRBJ2-3
CDR3 protein: CATSAGLAGPLDTQYF
CDR3 DNA: TGTGCCACAAGTGCGGGACTAGCGGGTCCTTTAGATACGCAGTATTTT

D gene: -
clone size: many
V gene: TRBV7-3
J gene: TRBJ2-7
CDR3 protein: CAGGSGFNEQYF
CDR3 DNA: TGTGCCGGGGGATCCGGGTTCAACGAGCAGTACTTC